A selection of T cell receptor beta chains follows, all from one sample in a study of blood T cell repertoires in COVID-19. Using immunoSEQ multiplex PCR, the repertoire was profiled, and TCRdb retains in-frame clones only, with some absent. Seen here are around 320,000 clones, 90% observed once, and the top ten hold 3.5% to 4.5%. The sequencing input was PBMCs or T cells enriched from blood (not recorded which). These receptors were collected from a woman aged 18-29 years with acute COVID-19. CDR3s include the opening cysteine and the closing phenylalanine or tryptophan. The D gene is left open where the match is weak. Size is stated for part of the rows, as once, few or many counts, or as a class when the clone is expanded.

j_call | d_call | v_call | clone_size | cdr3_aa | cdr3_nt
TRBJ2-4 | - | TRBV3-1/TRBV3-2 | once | CASSPQDLAKNIQYF | TGTGCCAGCAGCCCACAGGATCTAGCCAAAAACATTCAGTACTTC
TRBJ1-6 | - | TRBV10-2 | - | CASSEQGSNSPLHF | TGCGCCAGCAGTGAACAGGGAAGTAATTCACCCCTCCACTTT
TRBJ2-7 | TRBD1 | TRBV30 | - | CAGQGLKHEQYF | TGTGCCGGACAGGGCCTGAAGCACGAGCAGTACTTC
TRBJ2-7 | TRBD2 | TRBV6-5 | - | CASSYTGGLGQQYF | TGTGCCAGCAGTTACACGGGAGGTCTTGGGCAGCAGTACTTC
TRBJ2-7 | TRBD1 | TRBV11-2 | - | CASSLLPGQGASEQYF | TGTGCCAGCAGCTTGTTACCGGGACAGGGGGCATCCGAGCAGTACTTC
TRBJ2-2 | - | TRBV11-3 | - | CASSLDLNDGGLPNTGELFF | TGTGCCAGCAGCTTAGATCTGAATGACGGAGGCCTTCCGAACACCGGGGAGCTGTTTTTT
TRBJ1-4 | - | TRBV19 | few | CASSVTVATNEKLFF | TGTGCCAGTAGTGTGACAGTTGCAACTAATGAAAAACTGTTTTTT
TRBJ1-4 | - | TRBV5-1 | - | CASMEGITNEKLFF | TGCGCCAGCATGGAGGGAATTACTAATGAAAAACTGTTTTTT
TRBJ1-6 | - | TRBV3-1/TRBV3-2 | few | CASSQGPGDNSPLHF | TGTGCCAGCAGCCAAGGACCAGGGGACAATTCACCCCTCCACTTT
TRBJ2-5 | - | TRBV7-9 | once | CASSLGQAQETQYF | TGTGCCAGCAGCTTAGGCCAGGCCCAAGAGACCCAGTACTTC
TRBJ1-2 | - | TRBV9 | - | CASSPSGGAGHGYTF | TGTGCCAGCAGCCCGAGCGGCGGGGCCGGTCATGGCTACACCTTC
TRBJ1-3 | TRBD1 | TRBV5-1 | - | CASSSGQLNTIYF | TGCGCCAGCAGCTCGGGACAGTTAAACACCATATATTTT
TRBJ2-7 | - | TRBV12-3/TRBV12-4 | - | CASSLRQVYEQYF | TGTGCCAGCAGTTTAAGGCAGGTCTACGAGCAGTACTTC
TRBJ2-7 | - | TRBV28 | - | CASSPRTRISYEQYF | TGTGCCAGCAGTCCCCGGACACGGATCTCCTACGAGCAGTACTTC
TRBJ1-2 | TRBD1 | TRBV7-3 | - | CASSYTGGSGYTF | TGTGCCAGCAGTTATACAGGGGGAAGTGGCTACACCTTC
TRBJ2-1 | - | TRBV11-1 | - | CASSLLGGSYNEQFF | TGTGCCAGCAGCTTACTCGGGGGATCCTACAATGAGCAGTTCTTC
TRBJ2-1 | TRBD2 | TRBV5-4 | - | CASTSIGTSGNNEQFF | TGTGCCAGCACCTCCATAGGGACTAGCGGGAACAATGAGCAGTTCTTC
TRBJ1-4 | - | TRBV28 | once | CASNLSGATNEKLFF | TGTGCCAGCAACCTCTCAGGTGCAACTAATGAAAAACTGTTTTTT
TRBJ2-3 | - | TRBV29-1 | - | CSVEPGQRISTDTQYF | TGCAGCGTTGAACCAGGGCAGCGAATAAGCACAGATACGCAGTATTTT
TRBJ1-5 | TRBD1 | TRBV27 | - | CASSSNRGGQPQHF | TGTGCCAGCAGTTCAAACAGGGGAGGCCAGCCCCAGCATTTT
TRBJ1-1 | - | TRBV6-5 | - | CASRKTGQNTEAFF | TGTGCCAGCAGAAAAACAGGACAGAACACTGAAGCTTTCTTT
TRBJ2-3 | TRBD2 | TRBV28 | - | CASSFLAGSTDTQYF | TGTGCCAGCAGTTTCCTAGCGGGAAGTACAGATACGCAGTATTTT
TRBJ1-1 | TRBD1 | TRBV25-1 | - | CASSRPGGLNTEAFF | TGTGCCAGCAGTAGGCCAGGGGGGCTGAACACTGAAGCTTTCTTT
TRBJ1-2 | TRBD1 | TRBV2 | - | CASTMDRNYGYTF | TGTGCCAGCACCATGGACAGGAACTATGGCTACACCTTC
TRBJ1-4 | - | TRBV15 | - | CATSRGRGTNEKLFF | TGTGCCACCAGCAGAGGGAGGGGAACTAATGAAAAACTGTTTTTT
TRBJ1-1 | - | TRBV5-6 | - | CASSSLPGNTEAFF | TGTGCCAGCAGCTCGCTGCCAGGAAACACTGAAGCTTTCTTT
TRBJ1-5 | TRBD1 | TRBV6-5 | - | CASSPDRGGRQPQHF | TGTGCCAGCAGTCCGGACAGGGGGGGGCGGCAGCCCCAGCATTTT
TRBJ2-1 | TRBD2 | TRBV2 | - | CASSPVSGSLNEQFF | TGTGCCAGCAGTCCGGTTAGCGGGAGCTTAAATGAGCAGTTCTTC
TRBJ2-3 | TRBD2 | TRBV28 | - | CASSLLRGGQDTDTQYF | TGTGCCAGCAGTTTATTGCGGGGGGGCCAAGACACAGATACGCAGTATTTT
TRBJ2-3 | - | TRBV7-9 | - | CASSPTDRNTDTQYF | TGTGCCAGCAGCCCAACCGACAGGAACACAGATACGCAGTATTTT
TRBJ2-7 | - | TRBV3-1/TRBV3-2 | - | CASSLRQVSYEQYF | TGTGCCAGCAGCCTACGACAGGTATCCTACGAGCAGTACTTC
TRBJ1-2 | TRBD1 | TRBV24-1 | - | CATSDYDRGNGYTF | TGTGCCACCAGTGATTACGACAGGGGAAATGGCTACACCTTC
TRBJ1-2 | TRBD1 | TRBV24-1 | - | CATSDGQGGYGYTF | TGTGCCACCAGTGATGGACAGGGGGGCTATGGCTACACCTTC
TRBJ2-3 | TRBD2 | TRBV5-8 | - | CASSFTGTSGSQSDTQYF | TGTGCCAGCAGCTTTACGGGGACTAGCGGGAGTCAGTCCGATACGCAGTATTTT
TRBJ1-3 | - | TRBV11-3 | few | CASSLDPTGSGNTIYF | TGTGCCAGCAGCTTAGACCCCACCGGCTCTGGAAACACCATATATTTT
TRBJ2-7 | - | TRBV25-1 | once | CASSESGLRASYEQYF | TGTGCCAGCAGTGAATCGGGGTTGAGGGCCTCCTACGAGCAGTACTTC
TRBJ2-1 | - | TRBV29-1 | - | CSAWGGTHRYEQFF | TGCAGCGCCTGGGGGGGCACCCACAGGTATGAGCAGTTCTTC
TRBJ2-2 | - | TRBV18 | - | CASSLSAPGHLMTGELFF | TGTGCCAGCTCACTCTCGGCGCCCGGACATCTTATGACCGGGGAGCTGTTTTTT
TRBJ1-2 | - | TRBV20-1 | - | CSAKQGYGYTF | TGCAGTGCTAAACAGGGCTATGGCTACACCTTC
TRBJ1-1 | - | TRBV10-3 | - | CAITDSGNTEAFF | TGTGCCATTACGGACAGTGGAAACACTGAAGCTTTCTTT
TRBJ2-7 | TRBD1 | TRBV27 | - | CASSLRTGAYEQYF | TGTGCCAGCAGTTTACGGACAGGGGCCTACGAGCAGTACTTC
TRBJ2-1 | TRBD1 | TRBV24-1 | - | CATRQGGNEQFF | TGTGCCACCAGACAGGGGGGCAATGAGCAGTTCTTC
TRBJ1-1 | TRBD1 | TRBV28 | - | CASSLGTGGGSTEAFF | TGTGCCAGCAGTTTGGGGACAGGGGGAGGTAGCACTGAAGCTTTCTTT
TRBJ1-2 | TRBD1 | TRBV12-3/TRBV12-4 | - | CASSLQGNYGYTF | TGTGCCAGCAGCCTACAGGGGAACTATGGCTACACCTTC
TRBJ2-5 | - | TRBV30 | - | CAWSVRYRETQYF | TGTGCCTGGAGTGTACGCTATCGGGAGACCCAGTACTTC
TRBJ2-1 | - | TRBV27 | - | CASSLSIGGQPPLNEQFF | TGTGCCAGCAGTTTATCGATAGGTGGGCAGCCACCCCTCAATGAGCAGTTCTTC
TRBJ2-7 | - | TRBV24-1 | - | CATKAGTRTYEQYF | TGTGCCACCAAGGCAGGGACACGAACCTACGAGCAGTACTTC
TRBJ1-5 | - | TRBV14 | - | CASSQGPWQPQHF | TGTGCCAGCAGCCAAGGGCCTTGGCAGCCCCAGCATTTT
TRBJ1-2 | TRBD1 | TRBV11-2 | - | CASSLSTGERVGYGYTF | TGTGCCAGCAGCTTATCAACAGGGGAGAGGGTAGGCTATGGCTACACCTTC
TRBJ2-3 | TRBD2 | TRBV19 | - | CASGYLSGTTDTQYF | TGTGCCAGTGGCTACTTAAGCGGGACCACAGATACGCAGTATTTT
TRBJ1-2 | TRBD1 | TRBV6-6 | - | CASRGQGGYGYTF | TGTGCCAGCAGGGGCCAGGGGGGCTATGGCTACACCTTC
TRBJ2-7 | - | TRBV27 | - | CASSLGATYEQYF | TGTGCCAGCAGTTTAGGGGCTACCTACGAGCAGTACTTC
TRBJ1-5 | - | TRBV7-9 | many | CASSRDRNQPQHF | TGTGCCAGCAGCCGAGACAGGAATCAGCCCCAGCATTTT
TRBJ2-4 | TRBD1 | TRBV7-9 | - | CASSSRTGTGKNIQYF | TGTGCCAGCAGCTCTCGGACCGGGACAGGCAAAAACATTCAGTACTTC